Each of the 6 T cell receptor beta chains below was sequenced from the same sample in a study of shared clonotypes between healthy human individuals. Clones were sequenced by immunoSEQ multiplex PCR, and TCRdb holds only the in-frame ones, with some missing. The data hold about 2.4 million clones, with around nine tenths observed a single time. Sequencing used naive CD4+ T cells sorted from blood. The subset here: CD45RA+ positively selected. Receptors originate from a man aged 18 to 30 in good health.

The chain recombines TRBV11-2 with TRBJ2-1; TRBD1 agrees at 7 bases. CDR3 size: 13 residues. V dropped 3 bases and J dropped 6; count of bases not matched to a gene: 2. Germline V gene sequence: CDR1 SGHAT, CDR2 FQNNGV. The CDR3 protein is CASSFRDSNEQFF. The CDR3 DNA reads TGTGCCAGCAGCTTTCGGGACAGCAATGAGCAGTTCTTC.

The CDR3 spells CASSPDRINYGYTF. CDR3 nucleotide sequence: TGTGCCAGCAGCCCGGACAGGATTAACTATGGCTACACCTTC. J is TRBJ1-2 and V is TRBV7-3, with 7 bases fitting TRBD1. This CDR3 contains 14 residues. The germline CDR1 and CDR2 sequences are SGHTA and FQGTGA. J lost 1 base, V lost 5 bases, and 4 bases had no gene match.

This rearrangement joins TRBV7-9 to TRBJ1-4; 11 positions match TRBD1. The CDR3 runs to 19 residues. CDR1 is SEHNR and CDR2 is FQNEAQ in the germline V gene (reference sequence). Trimming took 2 bases from V and 0 from J; bases not matched to a gene: 8. CDR3 protein: CASSLLRTGGVSTNEKLFF. The CDR3 coding sequence is TGTGCCAGCAGCTTACTCCGGACAGGGGGCGTCTCAACTAATGAAAAACTGTTTTTT.

The V and J genes are TRBV6-1 and TRBJ1-1, with a possible D match to TRBD1 (6 bases). Trimming cost V 3 bases and J 7 bases, with 15 bases left between them. Per the germline V gene, CDR1 is MNHNS and CDR2 is SASEGT. The CDR3 has 14 amino acids. CDR3 residues: CASSDPRGGHEAFF. As DNA, the CDR3 is TGTGCCAGCAGTGACCCCCGGGGGGGGCATGAAGCTTTCTTT.

V is TRBV9 and J is TRBJ2-1; 8 positions agree with TRBD1. This CDR3 has 14 residues. Germline V gene sequence: CDR1 SGDLS, CDR2 YYNGEE. V gave up 3 bases and J gave up 10 bases; unmatched junction bases: 9. CDR3 in DNA: TGTGCCAGCAGCGACCACAGGGGGGTAAACGAGCAGTTCTTC. This codes for CASSDHRGVNEQFF.

This clone was picked up a small number of times. The chain combines TRBV7-9 with TRBJ2-5, with D tentatively TRBD2 (6 bases). The V end was cut by 5 bases, the J end by 5 bases, with 12 bases between. Germline V gene sequence: CDR1 SEHNR, CDR2 FQNEAQ (reference sequence). The length of the CDR3 is 13 residues. The CDR3 spells CASSPALAETQYF. CDR3 nucleotides: TGTGCCAGCAGCCCCGCGCTAGCGGAGACCCAGTACTTC.